One and the same sample provided the 21 T cell receptor beta chains below, sequenced in a study of blood T cell repertoires in COVID-19. Generated by immunoSEQ multiplex PCR, the TCRdb table keeps only in-frame clones and is missing some. The table has 200,000 to 250,000 clones, roughly 85% seen once. Sequencing was done on a sample of PBMCs or T cells enriched from blood (not recorded which). Receptor source: a man aged 30 to 39 who had recovered from COVID-19.

V and J are TRBV10-3 and TRBJ1-2; TRBD1 is a possible D gene (6 bases). CDR3 length: 14 residues. V lost 5 bases to trimming and J lost 3 bases, with 13 bases between them. Germline CDR1 is ENHRY and CDR2 is SYGVKD. CDR3 amino acids: CAISSTGLDYGYTF. DNA of the CDR3: TGTGCCATCAGTTCGACAGGTCTCGACTATGGCTACACCTTC.

This clone appeared a single time. The chain is built from TRBV11-2 and TRBJ2-5, with TRBD2 identical over 12 bases. This CDR3 region has 16 residues. V shed 1 base and J 5 bases; nucleotides not matched to a gene: 5. Germline V gene sequence: CDR1 SGHAT, CDR2 FQNNGV. The CDR3 here is CASSLGGLAGRETQYF. The DNA of the CDR3 is TGTGCCAGCAGCTTAGGGGGACTAGCGGGTCGGGAGACCCAGTACTTC. The full variable domain, with the rest looked up from reference TRBV11-2 and TRBJ2-5, is EAGVAQSPRYKIIEKRQSVAFWCNPISGHATLYWYQQILGQGPKLLIQFQNNGVVDDSQLPKDRFSAERLKGVDSTLKIQPAKLEDSAVYLCASSLGGLAGRETQYFGPGTRLLVL.

V is TRBV6-2 or TRBV6-3 and J is TRBJ2-7, with 9 bases matching TRBD1. The V segment lost 4 bases and the J segment 4 bases; nucleotides outside the gene matches: 14. From germline, CDR1 is MNHEY and CDR2 SVGEGT. CDR3 size: 17 residues. As DNA, the CDR3 is TGTGCCAGCAGTTTCAATCCCAAGTCGACAGGGGGGTACGAGCAGTACTTC. Translating it yields CASSFNPKSTGGYEQYF.

The CDR3 nucleotides are TGTGCCAGCAGCCCCGGGACAGGGCTGCGCGAGCAGTACTTC. Amino acids: CASSPGTGLREQYF. The chain carries TRBV5-6 and TRBJ2-7, with 9 bases identical to TRBD1. The junction had 8 bases not matched to a gene; V was cut back by 4 bases and J by 6 bases. Germline CDR1 and CDR2: SGHDT and YYEEEE. The CDR3 runs to 14 residues.

The rearrangement links TRBV5-1 to TRBJ1-1; D gene unclear. Germline loops: CDR1 SGHRS, CDR2 YFSETQ. This CDR3 has 14 amino acids. Trimming cost V 0 bases and J 2 bases, with 8 bases left between them. In DNA, the CDR3 is TGCGCCAGCAGCTTGGCCTCGGTAAACACTGAAGCTTTCTTT. Translated: CASSLASVNTEAFF. Using reference TRBV5-1 and TRBJ1-1 for the parts outside the CDR3, the full variable domain is KAGVTQTPRYLIKTRGQQVTLSCSPISGHRSVSWYQQTPGQGLQFLFEYFSETQRNKGNFPGRFSGRQFSNSRSEMNVSTLELGDSALYLCASSLASVNTEAFFGQGTRLTVV.

This clone has a handful of counts. The rearrangement joins TRBV12-3 or TRBV12-4 to TRBJ1-2; possibly TRBD1 for D (6 bases). With 5 bases removed from V and 8 bases from J, the gap between germline ends came to 15 bases. The CDR3 totals 13 residues. CDR3 protein: CASSGYRVGGYTF. Written as DNA, the CDR3 is TGTGCCAGCAGTGGATACAGGGTCGGGGGCTACACCTTC.

Notes on this clone: The sample holds other DNA sequences that translate to the same CDR3. This chain connects TRBV3-1 (or the pseudogene TRBV3-2) to TRBJ1-2; D gene uncertain. This CDR3 comprises 12 residues. V was clipped by 0 bases and J by 4 bases, with 3 bases between them. Germline V gene data show CDR1 as LGHDT and CDR2 as YNNKEL (reference sequence). CDR3 sequence (DNA): TGTGCCAGCAGCCAAGATAGCTATGGCTACACCTTC. This encodes CASSQDSYGYTF.

The chain recombines TRBV3-1 (or the pseudogene TRBV3-2) with TRBJ2-7, with TRBD2 matching over 7 bases. V lost 1 base to trimming and J lost 0 bases; unmatched junction nucleotides: 3. Germline V CDR1 and CDR2: LGHDT, YNNKEL (reference sequence). The CDR3 totals 15 residues. CDR3 loop: CASSQAGGNSYEQYF. The CDR3 DNA follows: TGTGCCAGCAGCCAAGCGGGGGGAAACTCCTACGAGCAGTACTTC.

The chain recombines TRBV28 with TRBJ1-2, with 9 bases lining up with TRBD1. With V trimmed by 6 bases and J by 5 bases, 10 bases remained unmatched. The CDR3 is 15 amino acids. Per the germline V gene, CDR1 is MDHEN and CDR2 is SYDVKM. The CDR3 loop is CASSLGQGKGYGYTF. The CDR3 region has the DNA TGTGCCAGCAGCCTCGGACAGGGGAAGGGGTATGGCTACACCTTC.

The chain employs TRBV6-4 and TRBJ2-1, with TRBD2 matching over 12 bases. The ends lost 3 bases at V and 5 bases at J; junction bases unmatched: 2. This CDR3 region has 15 residues. The germline V gene has CDR1 MRHNA and CDR2 SNTAGT. In DNA, the CDR3 is TGTGCCAGCAGTGAGGGACTAGCGGGCAACAATGAGCAGTTCTTC. Translated, it gives CASSEGLAGNNEQFF.

V and J are TRBV14 and TRBJ1-2, with D unresolved. This CDR3 spans 17 amino acids. CDR1 and CDR2 from the germline V gene are SGHDN and FVKESK. Trimming removed 0 bases at V and 4 bases at J, with 18 bases between. The CDR3 is CASSQEDFLFGRYGYTF. In nucleotides, the CDR3 is TGTGCCAGCAGCCAAGAAGACTTCCTCTTTGGCCGCTATGGCTACACCTTC.

A word on this clone: This CDR3 is also generated by other DNA sequences in the sample. The chain combines TRBV7-2 with TRBJ1-5, with 9 nucleotides matching TRBD1. Germline-derived CDR1 and CDR2 are SGHTA and FQGNSA. V gave up 3 bases and J gave up 4 bases; unmatched junction bases: 4. The CDR3 is made up of 15 amino acids. The CDR3 DNA is TGTGCCAGCAGCTTCGGGACAGGGAGGAATCAGCCCCAGCATTTT. Residues: CASSFGTGRNQPQHF. The full variable domain, its missing parts supplied by reference TRBV7-2 and TRBJ1-5, is GAGVSQSPSNKVTEKGKDVELRCDPISGHTALYWYRQSLGQGLEFLIYFQGNSAPDKSGLPSDRFSAERTGGSVSTLTIQRTQQEDSAVYLCASSFGTGRNQPQHFGDGTRLSIL.

The rearrangement joins TRBV4-2 to TRBJ1-6, with 7 bases identical to TRBD1. This CDR3 has 16 residues. V shed 1 base and J 2 bases; nucleotides not matched to a gene: 2. The germline V gene has CDR1 LGHNA and CDR2 YNFKEQ. For the CDR3, the DNA is TGTGCCAGCAGCCAAGGACAGGGAACCTATAATTCACCCCTCCACTTT. It is translated as CASSQGQGTYNSPLHF.

V usage is TRBV3-1 (or the pseudogene TRBV3-2) and J usage is TRBJ2-1; TRBD1 aligns across 10 bases. The trim removed 4 bases at V and 6 bases at J, leaving 6 bases unmatched. The germline CDR1 and CDR2 sequences are LGHDT and YNNKEL (reference sequence). This CDR3 region has 15 residues. CDR3 bases: TGTGCCAGCAGCCTCCCGGGACAGGGGATCAATGAGCAGTTCTTC. Translated, it gives CASSLPGQGINEQFF.

The CDR3 nucleotides read TGTGCCAGCAGCTTCGGGAGGCACACTGAAGCTTTCTTT. This codes for CASSFGRHTEAFF. The V call is TRBV7-8, the J call TRBJ1-1; D remains ambiguous. CDR1 and CDR2 from the germline V gene are SGHVS and FQNEAQ. The V gene lost 3 bases and the J gene lost 3 bases, with 8 bases spanning the gap. This CDR3 comprises 13 residues.

The V call is TRBV3-1 (or the pseudogene TRBV3-2), the J call TRBJ1-4; maybe TRBD1 (5 bases). This CDR3 region has 19 residues. Germline V lookup: CDR1 LGHDT, CDR2 YNNKEL (reference sequence). Trimming shortened V by 1 base and J by 2 bases, and 20 bases separated the two germline ends. The CDR3: CASSQVWDFGGGTNEKLFF. CDR3 nucleotide sequence: TGTGCCAGCAGCCAAGTTTGGGACTTTGGTGGGGGGACTAATGAAAAACTGTTTTTT.

The chain employs TRBV11-2 and TRBJ2-1, with TRBD1 matching 7 bases. CDR3 length equals 16 residues. J gave up 3 bases and V 1 base, and 6 bases lay outside the gene matches. The germline gives CDR1 SGHAT, CDR2 FQNNGV. The CDR3 sequence is CASSLGGTVNYNEQFF. CDR3 coding DNA: TGTGCCAGCAGCTTAGGTGGGACAGTAAACTACAATGAGCAGTTCTTC.

The chain has TRBV6-5 and TRBJ1-6, with D possibly matching TRBD1 (5 bases). The CDR3 spans 13 residues. The V end was cut by 8 bases, the J end by 5 bases, with 10 bases between. CDR1 and CDR2 from the germline V gene are MNHEY and SVGAGI. The CDR3 reads CASRQSDNSPLHF. CDR3 coding DNA: TGTGCCAGCCGACAGTCAGATAATTCACCCCTCCACTTT.

V is TRBV7-2 and J is TRBJ1-1; D may be TRBD1 (5 bases). Trimming stripped 5 bases from V and 1 base from J, with 11 bases between. Germline V gives CDR1 SGHTA, CDR2 FQGNSA. CDR3 length: 14 residues. The CDR3 bases are TGTGCCAGCAGCCTACAAACAGGGAACACTGAAGCTTTCTTT. It is translated as CASSLQTGNTEAFF.

The V and J genes are TRBV6-2 or TRBV6-3 and TRBJ2-1, with 7 nucleotides matching TRBD2. The J segment lost 2 bases and the V segment lost 6 bases, leaving 7 bases of the junction unmatched. Per germline, CDR1 MNHEY and CDR2 SVGEGT. The CDR3 has 15 residues. The CDR3 coding sequence is TGTGCCAGCAGCTGGGGGGGGGAGACCTACAATGAGCAGTTCTTC. Protein product: CASSWGGETYNEQFF.

This chain uses TRBV7-2 with TRBJ1-1, with 7 bases fitting TRBD1. With 1 base clipped from V and 3 bases from J, the junction kept 11 bases outside the gene matches. Germline loops: CDR1 SGHTA, CDR2 FQGNSA. This CDR3 is 17 amino acids long. The chain's CDR3 is CASSLEVTGWGYTEAFF. The CDR3 coding sequence is TGTGCCAGCAGCTTAGAAGTGACAGGGTGGGGGTACACTGAAGCTTTCTTT.